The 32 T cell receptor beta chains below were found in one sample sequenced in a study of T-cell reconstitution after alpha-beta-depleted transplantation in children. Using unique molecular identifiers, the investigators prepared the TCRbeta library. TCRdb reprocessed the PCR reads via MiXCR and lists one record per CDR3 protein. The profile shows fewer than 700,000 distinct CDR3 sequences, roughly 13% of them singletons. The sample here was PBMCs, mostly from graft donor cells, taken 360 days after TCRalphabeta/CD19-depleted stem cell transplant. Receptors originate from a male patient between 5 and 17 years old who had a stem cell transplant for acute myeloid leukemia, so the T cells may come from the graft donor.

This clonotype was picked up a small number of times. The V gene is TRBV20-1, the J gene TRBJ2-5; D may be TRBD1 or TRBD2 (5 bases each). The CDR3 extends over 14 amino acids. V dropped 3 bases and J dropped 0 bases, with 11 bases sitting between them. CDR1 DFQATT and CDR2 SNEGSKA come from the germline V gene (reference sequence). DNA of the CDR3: TGCAGTGCTAGGGGGGTTGGGTACCAAGAGACCCAGTACTTC. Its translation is CSARGVGYQETQYF.

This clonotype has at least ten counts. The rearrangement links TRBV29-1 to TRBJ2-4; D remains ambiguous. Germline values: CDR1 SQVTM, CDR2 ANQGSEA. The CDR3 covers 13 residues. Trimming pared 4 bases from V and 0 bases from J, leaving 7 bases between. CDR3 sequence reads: CSVGARAKNIQYF. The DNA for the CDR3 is TGCAGCGTTGGAGCCAGAGCCAAAAACATTCAGTACTTC.

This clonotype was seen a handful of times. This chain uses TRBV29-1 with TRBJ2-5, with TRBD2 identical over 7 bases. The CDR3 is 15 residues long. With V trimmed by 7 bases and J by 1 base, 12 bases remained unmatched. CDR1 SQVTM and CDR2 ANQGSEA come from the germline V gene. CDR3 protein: CSATPILAAQETQYF. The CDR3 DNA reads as TGCAGCGCCACTCCCATCCTAGCGGCCCAAGAGACCCAGTACTTC.

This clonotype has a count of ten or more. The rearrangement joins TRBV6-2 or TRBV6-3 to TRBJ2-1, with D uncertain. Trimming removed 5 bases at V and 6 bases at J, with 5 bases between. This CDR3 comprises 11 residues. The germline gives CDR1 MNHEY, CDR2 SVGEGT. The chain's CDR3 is CASSQPNEQFF. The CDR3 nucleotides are TGTGCCAGCAGTCAACCCAATGAGCAGTTCTTC.

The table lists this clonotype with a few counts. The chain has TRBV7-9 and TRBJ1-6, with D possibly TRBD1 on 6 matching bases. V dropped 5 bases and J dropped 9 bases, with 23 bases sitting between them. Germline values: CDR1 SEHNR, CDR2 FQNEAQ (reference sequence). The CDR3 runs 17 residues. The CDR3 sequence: CASSQTSQGIIGSPLHF. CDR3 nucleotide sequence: TGTGCCAGCAGCCAAACTTCTCAGGGGATCATAGGTTCACCCCTCCACTTT. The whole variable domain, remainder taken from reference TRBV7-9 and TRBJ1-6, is DTGVSQNPRHKITKRGQNVTFRCDPISEHNRLYWYRQTLGQGPEFLTYFQNEAQLEKSRLLSDRFSAERPKGSFSTLEIQRTEQGDSAMYLCASSQTSQGIIGSPLHFGNGTRLTVT.

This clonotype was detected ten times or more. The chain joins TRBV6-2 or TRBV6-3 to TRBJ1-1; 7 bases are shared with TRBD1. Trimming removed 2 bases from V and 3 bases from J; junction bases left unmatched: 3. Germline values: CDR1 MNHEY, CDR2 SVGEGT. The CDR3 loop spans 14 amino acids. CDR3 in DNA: TGTGCCAGCAGTTACAAGAGGGGGCACACTGAAGCTTTCTTT. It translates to CASSYKRGHTEAFF.

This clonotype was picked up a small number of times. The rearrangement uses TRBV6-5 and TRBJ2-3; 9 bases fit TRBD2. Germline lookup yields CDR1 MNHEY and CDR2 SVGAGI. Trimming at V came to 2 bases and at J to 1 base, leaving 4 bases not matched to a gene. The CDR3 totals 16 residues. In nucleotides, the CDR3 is TGTGCCAGCAGTTACGGGTTAGCGGGAGGCACAGATACGCAGTATTTT. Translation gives CASSYGLAGGTDTQYF.

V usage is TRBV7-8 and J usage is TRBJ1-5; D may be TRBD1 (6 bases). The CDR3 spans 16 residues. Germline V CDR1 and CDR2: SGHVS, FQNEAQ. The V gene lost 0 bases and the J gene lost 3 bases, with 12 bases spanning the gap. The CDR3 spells CASSLAGAAINQPQHF. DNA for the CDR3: TGTGCCAGCAGCTTAGCGGGGGCGGCCATCAATCAGCCCCAGCATTTT.

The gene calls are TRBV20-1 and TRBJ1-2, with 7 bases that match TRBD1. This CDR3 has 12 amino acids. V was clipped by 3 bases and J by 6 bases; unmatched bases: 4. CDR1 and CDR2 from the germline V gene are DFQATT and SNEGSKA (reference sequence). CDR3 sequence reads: CSASRQGNGYTF. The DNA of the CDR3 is TGCAGTGCTAGTCGACAGGGCAATGGCTACACCTTC.

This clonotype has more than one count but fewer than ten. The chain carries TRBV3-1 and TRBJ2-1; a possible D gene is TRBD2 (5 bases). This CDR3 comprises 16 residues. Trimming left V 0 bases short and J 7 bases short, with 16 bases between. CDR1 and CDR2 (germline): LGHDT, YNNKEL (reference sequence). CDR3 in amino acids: CASSQEGGFGKNEQFF. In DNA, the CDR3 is TGTGCCAGCAGCCAAGAGGGCGGGTTTGGTAAGAATGAGCAGTTCTTC.

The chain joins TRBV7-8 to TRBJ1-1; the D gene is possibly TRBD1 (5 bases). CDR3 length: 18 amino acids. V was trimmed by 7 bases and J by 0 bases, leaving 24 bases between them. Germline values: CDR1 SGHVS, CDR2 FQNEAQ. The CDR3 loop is CASTSFGGEVGMNTEAFF. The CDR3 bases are TGTGCCAGCACCTCCTTTGGGGGGGAAGTAGGGATGAACACTGAAGCTTTCTTT.

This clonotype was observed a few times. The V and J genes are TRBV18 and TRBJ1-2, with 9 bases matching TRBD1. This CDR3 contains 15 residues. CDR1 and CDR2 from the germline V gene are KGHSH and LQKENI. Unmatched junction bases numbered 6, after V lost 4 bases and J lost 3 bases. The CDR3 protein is CASSLNRGLDYGYTF. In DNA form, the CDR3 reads TGTGCCAGCTCACTAAACAGGGGGCTCGACTATGGCTACACCTTC.

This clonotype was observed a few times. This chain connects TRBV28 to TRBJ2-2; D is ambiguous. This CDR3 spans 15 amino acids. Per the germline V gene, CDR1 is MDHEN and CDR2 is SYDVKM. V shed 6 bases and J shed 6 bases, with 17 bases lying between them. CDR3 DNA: TGTGCCAGCAGATATCCCCAGTTGGGCGCCGGGGAGCTGTTTTTT. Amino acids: CASRYPQLGAGELFF.

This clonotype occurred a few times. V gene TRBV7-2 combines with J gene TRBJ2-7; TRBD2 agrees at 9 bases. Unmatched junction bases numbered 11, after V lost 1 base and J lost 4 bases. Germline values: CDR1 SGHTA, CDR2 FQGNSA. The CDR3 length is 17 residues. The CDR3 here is CASSLVGTSLGPYEQYF. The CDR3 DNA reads TGTGCCAGCAGCTTAGTAGGGACTAGCCTTGGACCGTACGAGCAGTACTTC.

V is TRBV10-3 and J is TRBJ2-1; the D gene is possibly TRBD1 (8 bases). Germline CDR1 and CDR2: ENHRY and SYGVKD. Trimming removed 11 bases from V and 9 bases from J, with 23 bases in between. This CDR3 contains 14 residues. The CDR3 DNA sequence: TGTGCCGGGGGGGAGACAGGGGTTATAGGTGAGCAGTTCTTC. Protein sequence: CAGGETGVIGEQFF.

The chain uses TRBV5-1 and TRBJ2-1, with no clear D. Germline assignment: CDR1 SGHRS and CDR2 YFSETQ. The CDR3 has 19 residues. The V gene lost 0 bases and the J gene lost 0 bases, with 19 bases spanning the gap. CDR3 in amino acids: CASSLEPAHGLSSYNEQFF. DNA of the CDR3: TGCGCCAGCAGCTTGGAGCCGGCCCACGGCTTAAGCTCCTACAATGAGCAGTTCTTC.

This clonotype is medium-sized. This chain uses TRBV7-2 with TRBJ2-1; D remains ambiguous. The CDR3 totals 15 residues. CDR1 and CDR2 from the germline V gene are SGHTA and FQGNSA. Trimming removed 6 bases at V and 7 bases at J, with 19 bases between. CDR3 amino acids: CASSEWVTPRNEQFF. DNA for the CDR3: TGTGCCAGCAGTGAATGGGTAACTCCAAGGAATGAGCAGTTCTTC. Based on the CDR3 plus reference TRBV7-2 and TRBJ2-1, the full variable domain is GAGVSQSPSNKVTEKGKDVELRCDPISGHTALYWYRQSLGQGLEFLIYFQGNSAPDKSGLPSDRFSAERTGGSVSTLTIQRTQQEDSAVYLCASSEWVTPRNEQFFGPGTRLTVL.

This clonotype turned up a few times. In nucleotides, the CDR3 is TGCGCCAGCAGCAACCTAGCGCTACTCGAGCAGTACTTC. Translated, it gives CASSNLALLEQYF. This rearrangement joins TRBV5-1 to TRBJ2-7; D is possibly TRBD2 (6 bases). Germline CDR1 SGHRS, CDR2 YFSETQ. The ends were cut back, 4 bases at V and 6 bases at J, with 14 bases in the middle. CDR3 length: 13 residues. The whole variable domain, remainder taken from reference TRBV5-1 and TRBJ2-7, is KAGVTQTPRYLIKTRGQQVTLSCSPISGHRSVSWYQQTPGQGLQFLFEYFSETQRNKGNFPGRFSGRQFSNSRSEMNVSTLELGDSALYLCASSNLALLEQYFGPGTRLTVT.

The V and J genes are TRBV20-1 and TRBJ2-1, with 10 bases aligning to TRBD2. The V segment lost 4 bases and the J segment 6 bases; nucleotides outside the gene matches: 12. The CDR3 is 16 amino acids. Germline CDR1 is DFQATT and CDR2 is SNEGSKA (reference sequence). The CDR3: CSAKLPGTSASNEQFF. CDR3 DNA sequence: TGCAGTGCTAAACTACCCGGGACTAGCGCCTCCAATGAGCAGTTCTTC.

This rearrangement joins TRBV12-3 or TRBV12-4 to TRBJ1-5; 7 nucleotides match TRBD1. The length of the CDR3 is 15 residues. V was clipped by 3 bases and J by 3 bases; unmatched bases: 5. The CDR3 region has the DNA TGTGCCAGCAGTTTGAGCAGGGGGTTCAATCAGCCCCAGCATTTT. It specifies CASSLSRGFNQPQHF.

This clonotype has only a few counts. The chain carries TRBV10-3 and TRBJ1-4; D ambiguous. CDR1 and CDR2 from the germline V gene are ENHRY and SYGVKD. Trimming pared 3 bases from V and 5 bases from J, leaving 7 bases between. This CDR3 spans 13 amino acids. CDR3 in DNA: TGTGCCATCAGTGATACGGAGAATGAAAAACTGTTTTTT. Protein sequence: CAISDTENEKLFF.

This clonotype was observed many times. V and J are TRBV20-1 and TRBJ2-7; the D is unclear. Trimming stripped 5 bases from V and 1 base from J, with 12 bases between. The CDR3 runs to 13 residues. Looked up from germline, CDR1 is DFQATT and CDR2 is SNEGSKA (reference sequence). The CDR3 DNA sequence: TGCAGTGCTCCGATTAGGGAATCCTACGAGCAGTACTTC. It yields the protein CSAPIRESYEQYF.

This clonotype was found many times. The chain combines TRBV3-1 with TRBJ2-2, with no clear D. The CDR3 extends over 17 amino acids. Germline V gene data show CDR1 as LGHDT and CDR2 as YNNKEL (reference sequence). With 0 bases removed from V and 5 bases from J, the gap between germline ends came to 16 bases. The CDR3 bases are TGTGCCAGCAGCCAAGATAGTCAGGAGTGGTGGACCGGGGAGCTGTTTTTT. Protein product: CASSQDSQEWWTGELFF.

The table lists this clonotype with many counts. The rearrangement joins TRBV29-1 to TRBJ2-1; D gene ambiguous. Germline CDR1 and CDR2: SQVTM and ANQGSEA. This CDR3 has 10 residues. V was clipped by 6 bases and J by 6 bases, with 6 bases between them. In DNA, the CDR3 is TGCAGCGTCCACTTCAATGAGCAGTTCTTC. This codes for CSVHFNEQFF.

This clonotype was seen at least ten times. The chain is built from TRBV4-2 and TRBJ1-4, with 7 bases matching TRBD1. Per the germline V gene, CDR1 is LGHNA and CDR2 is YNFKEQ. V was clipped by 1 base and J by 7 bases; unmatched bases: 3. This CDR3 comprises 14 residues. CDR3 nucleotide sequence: TGTGCCAGCAGCCAAGGGACAGGACTTGAAAAACTGTTTTTT. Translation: CASSQGTGLEKLFF.

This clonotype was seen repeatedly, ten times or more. DNA of the CDR3: TGCAGCGTCCGTTCTGACGTTTCCTACGAGCAGTACTTC. Its protein product is CSVRSDVSYEQYF. This chain joins TRBV29-1 and TRBJ2-7; D is unresolved. This CDR3 has 13 amino acids. V lost 6 bases and J 1 base, leaving 13 bases between the germline ends. Looked up from germline, CDR1 is SQVTM and CDR2 is ANQGSEA.

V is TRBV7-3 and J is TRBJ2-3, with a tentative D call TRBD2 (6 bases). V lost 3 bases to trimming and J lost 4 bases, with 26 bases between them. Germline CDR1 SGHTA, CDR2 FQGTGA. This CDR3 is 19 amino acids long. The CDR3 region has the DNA TGTGCCAGCAGCTTCGTTGCTGGGCGGGGCCTCCGAATCGCAGATACGCAGTATTTT. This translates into CASSFVAGRGLRIADTQYF.

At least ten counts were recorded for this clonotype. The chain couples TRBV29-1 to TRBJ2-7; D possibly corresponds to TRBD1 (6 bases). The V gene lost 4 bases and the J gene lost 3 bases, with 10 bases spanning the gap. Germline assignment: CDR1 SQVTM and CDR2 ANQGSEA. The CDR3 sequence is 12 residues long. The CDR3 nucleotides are TGCAGCGTTGGGACAGCCGTCTACGAGCAGTACTTC. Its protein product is CSVGTAVYEQYF.

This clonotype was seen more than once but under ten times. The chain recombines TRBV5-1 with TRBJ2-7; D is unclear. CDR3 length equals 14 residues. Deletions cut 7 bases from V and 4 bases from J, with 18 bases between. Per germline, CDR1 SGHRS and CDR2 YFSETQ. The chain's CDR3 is CASGAGTLAYEQYF. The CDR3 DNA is TGCGCCAGCGGAGCCGGAACCTTAGCTTACGAGCAGTACTTC. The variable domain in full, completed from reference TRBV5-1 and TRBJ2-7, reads KAGVTQTPRYLIKTRGQQVTLSCSPISGHRSVSWYQQTPGQGLQFLFEYFSETQRNKGNFPGRFSGRQFSNSRSEMNVSTLELGDSALYLCASGAGTLAYEQYFGPGTRLTVT.

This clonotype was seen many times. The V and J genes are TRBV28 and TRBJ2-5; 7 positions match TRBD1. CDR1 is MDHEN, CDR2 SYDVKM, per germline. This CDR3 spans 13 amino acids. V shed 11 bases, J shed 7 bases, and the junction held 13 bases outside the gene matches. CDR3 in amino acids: CASRDRFQGTQYF. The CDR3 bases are TGTGCCTCGAGGGACAGATTTCAGGGGACCCAGTACTTC.

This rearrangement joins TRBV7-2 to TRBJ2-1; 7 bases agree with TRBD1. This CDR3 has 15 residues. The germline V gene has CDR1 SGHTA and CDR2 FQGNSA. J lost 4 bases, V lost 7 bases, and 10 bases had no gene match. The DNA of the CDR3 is TGTGCCAGCACCTCGACCGGGACAGAATACAATGAGCAGTTCTTC. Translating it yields CASTSTGTEYNEQFF.

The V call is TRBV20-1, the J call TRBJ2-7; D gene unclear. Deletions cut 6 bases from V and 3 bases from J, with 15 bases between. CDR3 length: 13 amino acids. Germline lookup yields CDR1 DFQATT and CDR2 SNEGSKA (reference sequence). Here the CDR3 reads CSALERSYYEQYF. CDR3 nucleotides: TGCAGTGCCCTGGAGAGGTCCTACTACGAGCAGTACTTC.